This T cell receptor beta chain stems from a study of Ad26.COV2.S vaccination and SARS-CoV-2 variants. Study-level background: Once or twice, 56 days apart, Ad26.COV2.S was delivered intramuscularly.

Treatment defined: some 19 received Ad26.COV2.S at low or high dose, single or two shots; about 5 received placebo; per-sample allocation not given. Sampling was done on day 63 after the first vaccine or placebo injection. Study observations and caveats: CD8+ and CD4+ T cells specific for spike reportedly responded with substantial breadth after vaccination.

With 4 bases removed from V and 7 bases from J, the gap between germline ends came to 15 bases. The germline V gene has CDR1 SGHNT and CDR2 YYREEE (reference sequence). This CDR3 has 14 residues. Of note for this clone: Its antigen is currently unknown.

The data were produced by immunoSEQ multiplex PCR, yet TCRdb's version contains in-frame clones alone and is incomplete. The sample shows roughly 680,000 clones, 70% to 90% of them seen only once. The sequences come from peripheral blood, collected in a trial of Ad26.COV2.S vaccine versus placebo. J is TRBJ2-1 and V is TRBV5-4, with D perhaps TRBD1 (5 bases). This receptor was obtained from a person between 18 and 60 years old who received the Ad26.COV2.S COVID-19 vaccine or a placebo. CDR3 protein: CASSPTRGKNEQFF. In DNA, the CDR3 is TGTGCCAGCAGCCCTACAAGGGGTAAAAATGAGCAGTTCTTC.